The 8 T cell receptor beta chains below were found in one sample sequenced in a study of neurological immune-mediated disorders. MiXCR, applied by TCRdb to the 5' RACE reads, yields one record per CDR3 protein. The sample consists of around 40,000 distinct CDR3 sequences, about 12% of them appearing once. Sample: PBMCs. The receptors come from a female donor in good health.

With regard to this clonotype: This may come from a read error, since a much larger clone is one base off. The chain uses TRBV7-6 and TRBJ1-5; 8 nucleotides line up with TRBD1. The CDR3 has 14 residues. Germline CDR1 reads SGHVS; CDR2 reads FNYEAQ. The CDR3 region has the DNA TGTGTCAGCAGCCCCCAGGGGGCCTATGAGCCCCAGCATTTT. Translated: CVSSPQGAYEPQHF.

This clonotype was detected ten times or more. The V gene is TRBV28, the J gene TRBJ2-7, with 7 bases matching TRBD1. Trimming at V came to 6 bases and at J to 0 bases, leaving 8 bases not matched to a gene. The CDR3 consists of 15 residues. CDR1 and CDR2 (germline): MDHEN, SYDVKM. This CDR3 is CASSSGQLRSYEQYF. DNA of the CDR3: TGTGCCAGCAGCTCGGGACAGTTACGCTCCTACGAGCAGTACTTC.

At least ten counts were recorded for this clonotype. The CDR3 loop is CASSQEPSTDTQYF. CDR3 in DNA: TGCGCCAGCAGCCAGGAACCTAGCACAGATACGCAGTATTTT. The chain couples TRBV5-1 to TRBJ2-3, with D unresolved. Trimming took off 4 bases at V and 0 bases at J, with 9 bases between the two ends. Germline V CDR1 and CDR2: SGHRS, YFSETQ. The CDR3 sequence is 14 residues long.

In this sample, this clonotype turned up many times. The chain recombines TRBV5-5 with TRBJ2-7, with D possibly being TRBD2 (6 bases). CDR3 length: 14 residues. CDR1 is SGHKS, CDR2 YYEKEE, per germline (reference sequence). The germline V and J ends were trimmed by 3 bases and 5 bases, with 15 bases remaining between them. CDR3 in DNA: TGTGCCAGCAGCTCGGGACTTACTCCCCACGAGCAGTACTTC. Translated: CASSSGLTPHEQYF. The full variable domain, its missing parts supplied by reference TRBV5-5 and TRBJ2-7, is DAGVTQSPTHLIKTRGQQVTLRCSPISGHKSVSWYQQVLGQGPQFIFQYYEKEERGRGNFPDRFSARQFPNYSSELNVNALLLGDSALYLCASSSGLTPHEQYFGPGTRLTVT.

This clonotype was found many times. In DNA form, the CDR3 reads TGCAGCGTCCCCGGGCTTCGACAGGATGAAGCTTTCTTT. It encodes CSVPGLRQDEAFF. V and J are TRBV29-1 and TRBJ1-1; tentatively, D is TRBD1 (6 bases). The V end was cut by 6 bases, the J end by 7 bases, with 18 bases between. The germline gives CDR1 SQVTM, CDR2 ANQGSEA. The CDR3 runs to 13 residues. The variable domain in full, completed from reference TRBV29-1 and TRBJ1-1, reads SAVISQKPSRDICQRGTSLTIQCQVDSQVTMMFWYRQQPGQSLTLIATANQGSEATYESGFVIDKFPISRPNLTFSTLTVSNMSPEDSSIYLCSVPGLRQDEAFFGQGTRLTVV.

V and J are TRBV20-1 and TRBJ2-7; no definite D call. This CDR3 is 14 amino acids long. Between the trimmed V and J ends, which lost 5 bases and 2 bases, there was a span of 16 bases. The germline gives CDR1 DFQATT, CDR2 SNEGSKA (reference sequence). As DNA, the CDR3 is TGCAGTGCTTCCGCGGCTAAGAATACCTACGAGCAGTACTTC. It encodes CSASAAKNTYEQYF.

This clonotype appeared a few times. The CDR3 loop reads CSATSTGKYQETQYF. In nucleotides, the CDR3 is TGCAGTGCCACCTCTACGGGGAAGTACCAAGAGACCCAGTACTTC. The chain recombines TRBV20-1 with TRBJ2-5; D is possibly TRBD2 (5 bases). Germline CDR1 and CDR2: DFQATT and SNEGSKA (reference sequence). The germline V and J ends were trimmed by 6 bases and 0 bases, with 17 bases remaining between them. CDR3 length equals 15 residues.

Ten or more counts support this clonotype. This chain joins TRBV29-1 and TRBJ2-3; TRBD1 agrees at 7 bases. CDR3 length: 14 residues. The V segment lost 7 bases and the J segment 1 base; nucleotides outside the gene matches: 8. From germline, CDR1 is SQVTM and CDR2 ANQGSEA. The CDR3 here is CSGTGERGTDTQYF. DNA of the CDR3: TGCAGCGGCACAGGGGAGAGGGGCACAGATACGCAGTATTTT.